This T cell receptor beta chain was observed in a study of blood T cell repertoires in COVID-19. As handled by the study authors: Cell counts per sample came from amplifying reference gene primers. Libraries were prepared by immunoSEQ multiplex PCR; TCRdb keeps only in-frame clonotypes and omits some of them. That table supplies the V and J calls and clone size; D and trimming were determined from the DNA. Here the sample spans some 98,000 clones, approximately 80% being singletons. The sample was peripheral blood. The source is a man aged 70-80 years with acute or convalescent COVID-19.

DNA for the CDR3: TGTGCCAGCAGCGTGTCACTAAACATTCAGTACTTC. It encodes CASSVSLNIQYF. This chain connects TRBV11-2 to TRBJ2-4; D uncertain. This CDR3 contains 12 residues. V was cut by 5 bases and J by 6 bases, with 8 bases left in between. Per the germline V gene, CDR1 is SGHAT and CDR2 is FQNNGV.